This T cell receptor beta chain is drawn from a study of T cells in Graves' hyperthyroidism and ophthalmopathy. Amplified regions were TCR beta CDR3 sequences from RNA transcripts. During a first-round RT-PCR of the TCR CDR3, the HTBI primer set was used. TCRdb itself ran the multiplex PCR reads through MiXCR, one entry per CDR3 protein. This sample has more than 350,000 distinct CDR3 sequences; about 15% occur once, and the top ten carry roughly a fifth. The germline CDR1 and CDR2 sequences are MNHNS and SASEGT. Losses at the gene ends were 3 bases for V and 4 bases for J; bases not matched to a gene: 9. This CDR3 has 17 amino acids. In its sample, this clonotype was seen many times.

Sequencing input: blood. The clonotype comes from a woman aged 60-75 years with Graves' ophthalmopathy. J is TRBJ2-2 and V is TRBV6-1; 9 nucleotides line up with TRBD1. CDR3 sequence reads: CASSERGRDRVTGELFF. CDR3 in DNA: TGTGCCAGCAGTGAGAGGGGCCGGGACAGGGTCACCGGGGAGCTGTTTTTT.